Listed here is a single T cell receptor beta chain. No antigen is known for it. Clones were sequenced by immunoSEQ multiplex PCR, and TCRdb holds only the in-frame ones, with some missing. This sample has 37,000 or so clones, with 88% found just once. Brentuximab vedotin exposure varied, and every patient relapsed after autologous stem cell transplantation. This entry belongs to a study of PD-1 blockade in classical Hodgkin lymphoma. Study findings and constraints: Initiation of nivolumab under 1 year after ASCT led to exclusion of patients.

CDR1 and CDR2 from the germline V gene are SGDLS and YYNGEE. V lost 0 bases to trimming and J lost 0 bases, with 12 bases between them. The length of the CDR3 is 16 residues. This specimen was peripheral blood mononuclear cells (PBMCs), taken before the second cycle of nivolumab. This clonotype was sampled from a human donor with classical Hodgkin lymphoma. This sequence joins TRBV9 and TRBJ1-2, with a weak D call TRBD1 (5 bases). The CDR3 is CASSVGGRGANYGYTF. As DNA, the CDR3 is TGTGCCAGCAGCGTAGGGGGACGGGGAGCTAACTATGGCTACACCTTC.